Listed below are T cell receptor beta chains from one sample, sequenced in a study of blood T cell repertoires in COVID-19. Sequencing was performed with immunoSEQ multiplex PCR; in TCRdb, only in-frame clones are kept and a portion is missing. Of about 190,000 clones in the sample, approximately 90% were seen once. The sample taken for sequencing was peripheral blood. All receptors derive from a man in his 70s with active or convalescent COVID-19. Each CDR3 is given with its conserved first and last residue.

V: TRBV28; CDR3: CASSSARPDRVYEQYF
V: TRBV3-1/TRBV3-2; CDR3: CASSQDRSGGTGELFF
V: TRBV12-3/TRBV12-4; CDR3: CANGQEHGYTF
V: TRBV24-1; CDR3: CATSDPGTGDLYTF
V: TRBV12-3/TRBV12-4; CDR3: CASSLVGTQYF
V: TRBV4-1; CDR3: CASSQGPGPGGTEAFF
V: TRBV27; CDR3: CASTWTALTDTQYF
V: TRBV5-1; CDR3: CASSLGGSHQPQHF
V: TRBV20-1; CDR3: CSASVTGSYYGYTF
V: TRBV5-1; CDR3: CASSPQGQGVADTQYF
V: TRBV19; CDR3: CASSRGAGGQETQYF
V: TRBV12-5; CDR3: CASGLPYKRGRREQFF
V: TRBV28; CDR3: CASRAAGAYNEQFF
V: TRBV10-1; CDR3: CASSERRTGSPFADTQYF
V: TRBV18; CDR3: CASSPRQGSIEKLFF
V: TRBV7-7; CDR3: CASSLGRVLTGETQYF
V: TRBV29-1; CDR3: CSVQAGTGEGQPQHF
V: TRBV27; CDR3: CASSLRRFPYNEQFF
V: TRBV3-1/TRBV3-2; CDR3: CASSQNTGHSGNTIYF